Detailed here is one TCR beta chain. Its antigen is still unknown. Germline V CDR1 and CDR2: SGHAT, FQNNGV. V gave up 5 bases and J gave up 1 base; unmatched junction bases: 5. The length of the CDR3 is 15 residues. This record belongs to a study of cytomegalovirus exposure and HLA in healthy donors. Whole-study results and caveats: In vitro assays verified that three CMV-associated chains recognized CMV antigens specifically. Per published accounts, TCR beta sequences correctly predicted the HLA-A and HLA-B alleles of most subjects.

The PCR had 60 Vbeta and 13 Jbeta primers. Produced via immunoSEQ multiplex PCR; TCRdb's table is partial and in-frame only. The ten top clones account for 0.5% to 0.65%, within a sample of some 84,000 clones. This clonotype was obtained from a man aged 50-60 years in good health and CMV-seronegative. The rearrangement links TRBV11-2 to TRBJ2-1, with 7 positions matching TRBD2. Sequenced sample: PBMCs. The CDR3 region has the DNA TGTGCCAGCAGCCCCGGACTAGAGTCCTACAATGAGCAGTTCTTC. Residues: CASSPGLESYNEQFF.